This is a list of T cell receptor beta chains from one sample in a study of shared clonotypes between healthy human individuals. Sequenced by immunoSEQ multiplex PCR; TCRdb stores in-frame clones only, minus some. The table has about 2.3 million clones, just under 95% seen once; the top ten hold about 0.36%. The sequencing input was naive CD4+ T cells from PBMCs. These receptor sequences come from a man between 18 and 35 years old in good health. Some clones in this sample may be carry-over from other donors' samples. CDR3s include the opening cysteine and the closing phenylalanine or tryptophan. The D gene is left open where the match is weak. Size values are once, few and many counts, or a class for expanded clones, and some rows have none.

V gene	CDR3 length	D gene	clone size	J gene	CDR3 protein	CDR3 DNA
TRBV5-1	15	TRBD1	-	TRBJ1-4	CASSLGDREGEKLFF	TGCGCCAGCAGCTTGGGGGACAGGGAAGGGGAAAAACTGTTTTTT
TRBV18	14	TRBD2	-	TRBJ2-3	CASSPSGSTDTQYF	TGTGCCAGCTCACCTAGCGGGAGCACAGATACGCAGTATTTT
TRBV28	14	-	-	TRBJ2-7	CASSDRRGPYEQYF	TGTGCCAGCAGTGATCGGCGGGGCCCCTACGAGCAGTACTTC
TRBV7-2	17	-	-	TRBJ1-4	CASSYSPRQGTNEKLFF	TGTGCCAGCAGCTATAGCCCGCGCCAGGGCACTAATGAAAAACTGTTTTTT
TRBV18	15	TRBD1	-	TRBJ2-7	CASSLGTGEGYEQYF	TGTGCCAGCTCACTAGGGACAGGGGAGGGCTACGAGCAGTACTTC
TRBV27	15	-	-	TRBJ1-2	CASSFEPKSSYGYTF	TGTGCCAGCAGTTTTGAGCCCAAATCCTCCTATGGCTACACCTTC
TRBV28	12	-	once	TRBJ2-3	CATADSTDTQYF	TGTGCCACCGCCGACAGCACAGATACGCAGTATTTT
TRBV6-1	10	-	-	TRBJ1-2	CASSEHGYTF	TGTGCCAGCAGTGAACATGGCTACACCTTC
TRBV7-2	14	TRBD1	once	TRBJ1-2	CASSRGQVGYGYTF	TGTGCCAGCAGCCGGGGACAGGTGGGGTATGGCTACACCTTC
TRBV27	13	TRBD1	-	TRBJ2-7	CASSRQGGYEQYF	TGTGCCAGCAGTAGACAGGGTGGCTACGAGCAGTACTTC
TRBV9	16	TRBD2	-	TRBJ2-5	CASSVASRTSSETQYF	TGTGCCAGCAGCGTAGCCTCGAGGACTAGTAGCGAGACCCAGTACTTC
TRBV11-2	12	-	few	TRBJ1-1	CASSLNLREAFF	TGTGCCAGCAGCTTAAACCTCCGTGAAGCTTTCTTT
TRBV28	12	-	-	TRBJ1-1	CASRPVGAEAFF	TGTGCCAGCAGGCCGGTTGGCGCTGAAGCTTTCTTT
TRBV9	13	-	few	TRBJ1-1	CASSGSGSTEAFF	TGTGCCAGCAGCGGATCAGGGAGCACTGAAGCTTTCTTT
TRBV25-1	12	-	few	TRBJ2-7	CASSEWGLEQYF	TGTGCCAGCAGTGAATGGGGTCTCGAGCAGTACTTC
TRBV2	14	-	-	TRBJ1-5	CASSRQGTTQPQHF	TGTGCCAGCAGTCGGCAAGGGACCACTCAGCCCCAGCATTTT
TRBV9	16	TRBD2	once	TRBJ2-2	CASSATAGVSTGELFF	TGTGCCAGCAGCGCGACAGCGGGAGTGAGCACCGGGGAGCTGTTTTTT